This T cell receptor beta chain was found in a study of T cell responses to AZD1222 COVID-19 vaccine. The study, taken as a whole, reports: With two AZD1222 doses given, Spike-specific TCR breadth and depth both rose. Among the donors, most were white British and more were female, and clonal diversity was possibly underestimated.

Details on this clone: Its specificity is unknown.

Measured with immunoSEQ multiplex PCR; TCRdb has only the in-frame clones, and not every one. The sample carries around 120,000 clones, approximately 90% recorded once. The CDR3 has 11 residues. Germline CDR1 reads SNHLY; CDR2 reads FYNNEI. The trim removed 9 bases at V and 8 bases at J, leaving 4 bases unmatched. The genes are TRBV2 and TRBJ1-1, with TRBD1 matching 9 bases. This TCR was sampled from an adult in good health. The sequencing used peripheral blood, collected on day 0 of AZD1222 vaccination. CDR3 residues: CARNRGQEAFF. Written as DNA, the CDR3 is TGTGCCAGGAACAGGGGGCAAGAAGCTTTCTTT.